Presented here are 23 T cell receptor beta chains from one specimen sequenced in a study of T cell changes during pregnancy in multiple sclerosis. TCRdb's table, derived via immunoSEQ multiplex PCR, lists solely in-frame clones and lacks some. The top ten clones hold 2.8% of a sample with about 33,000 clones, over 80% of them seen once. Sequenced here: CD4+ T cells from peripheral blood mononuclear cells, sampled in the third trimester of pregnancy. These receptors were obtained from a female donor in good health, enrolled as a control in a pregnancy study.

The chain uses TRBV5-6 and TRBJ2-2, with TRBD1 matching over 9 bases. This CDR3 has 19 amino acids. Germline V CDR1 and CDR2: SGHDT, YYEEEE. The J segment lost 7 bases and the V segment lost 6 bases, leaving 22 bases of the junction unmatched. The CDR3 sequence: CASTPRRDRAGPQGGELFF. The CDR3 DNA sequence: TGTGCCAGCACTCCGAGGAGGGACAGGGCGGGGCCTCAGGGCGGGGAGCTGTTTTTT.

This clone was seen once. The chain employs TRBV7-2 and TRBJ2-7, with a weak D call TRBD2 (7 bases). Trimming cost V 5 bases and J 4 bases, with 27 bases left between them. Germline-derived CDR1 and CDR2 are SGHTA and FQGNSA. The CDR3 runs 18 residues. The CDR3 protein is CASSARGGGSNNMYEQYF. DNA for the CDR3: TGTGCCAGCAGCGCCCGAGGGGGGGGGTCCAATAATATGTACGAGCAGTACTTC.

The V gene is TRBV5-1, the J gene TRBJ2-1, with D possibly matching TRBD2 (5 bases). Germline V CDR1 and CDR2: SGHRS, YFSETQ. This CDR3 is 14 amino acids long. V was trimmed by 4 bases and J by 0 bases, leaving 8 bases between them. This CDR3 reads CASSRTPSYNEQFF. For the CDR3, the DNA is TGCGCCAGCAGCCGGACTCCCTCCTACAATGAGCAGTTCTTC.

J is TRBJ2-3 and V is TRBV9, with TRBD1 identical over 10 bases. The CDR3 spans 17 residues. Germline-derived CDR1 and CDR2 are SGDLS and YYNGEE. V lost 4 bases and J lost 0; bases outside the gene matches: 8. The CDR3 here is CASSLRDRGESTDTQYF. The DNA for the CDR3 is TGTGCCAGCAGCCTCCGGGACAGGGGAGAGAGCACAGATACGCAGTATTTT.

This rearrangement joins TRBV5-1 to TRBJ1-4; D possibly corresponds to TRBD1 (5 bases). Germline V CDR1 and CDR2: SGHRS, YFSETQ. Trimming cost V 0 bases and J 7 bases, with 16 bases left between them. The CDR3 has 16 amino acids. The CDR3 nucleotides are TGCGCCAGCAGCTTGGAAATTCGGGGGTCGAGTGAAAAACTGTTTTTT. Protein product: CASSLEIRGSSEKLFF.

The genes are TRBV27 and TRBJ2-1, with D possibly being TRBD1 (6 bases). The V and J ends lost 1 base and 15 bases respectively, with 16 bases between them. This CDR3 spans 13 amino acids. CDR1 MNHEY and CDR2 SMNVEV come from the germline V gene (reference sequence). The CDR3 is CASSLFGGMGLFF. Written as DNA, the CDR3 is TGTGCCAGCAGTTTATTTGGGGGCATGGGTTTGTTCTTC.

The chain's CDR3 is CASSAGTSGPGEDTQYF. CDR3 DNA: TGTGCCAGCAGCGCCGGGACTAGCGGGCCGGGGGAGGATACGCAGTATTTT. The rearrangement uses TRBV13 and TRBJ2-3; 12 nucleotides agree with TRBD2. J lost 6 bases, V lost 5 bases, and 12 bases had no gene match. Germline values: CDR1 PRHDT, CDR2 FYEKMQ (reference sequence). CDR3 length: 17 amino acids.

This clone showed up just once. The chain couples TRBV11-2 to TRBJ2-3; D gene ambiguous. The CDR3 covers 16 residues. V lost 5 bases, J lost 2 bases, and 17 bases lay in between. The germline gives CDR1 SGHAT, CDR2 FQNNGV. The CDR3 is CASSPSPFSLTDTQYF. The CDR3 coding sequence is TGTGCCAGCAGCCCCAGTCCGTTCTCTCTCACAGATACGCAGTATTTT.

For this clone: At the DNA level, this CDR3 is encoded by other sequences in the same sample as well. V is TRBV29-1 and J is TRBJ1-5; D gene uncertain. This CDR3 is built from 13 residues. V was trimmed by 6 bases and J by 1 base, leaving 10 bases between them. Germline V gene sequence: CDR1 SQVTM, CDR2 ANQGSEA. CDR3 loop: CSVATGSNQPQHF. CDR3 sequence (DNA): TGCAGCGTCGCTACGGGAAGCAATCAGCCCCAGCATTTT. The full variable domain, completed using reference TRBV29-1 and TRBJ1-5, is SAVISQKPSRDICQRGTSLTIQCQVDSQVTMMFWYRQQPGQSLTLIATANQGSEATYESGFVIDKFPISRPNLTFSTLTVSNMSPEDSSIYLCSVATGSNQPQHFGDGTRLSIL.

V and J are TRBV6-4 and TRBJ1-2; 7 bases agree with TRBD1. The CDR3 extends over 16 amino acids. V trimming: 0 bases; J trimming: 6 bases; junction bases outside the gene matches: 10. Germline-derived CDR1 and CDR2 are MRHNA and SNTAGT. For the CDR3, the DNA is TGTGCCAGCAGTGACTCGATAAAGACAGGGCGAAATGGCTACACCTTC. Residues: CASSDSIKTGRNGYTF.

This sequence joins TRBV5-5 and TRBJ2-1, with 7 nucleotides matching TRBD1. Germline loops: CDR1 SGHKS, CDR2 YYEKEE (reference sequence). This CDR3 comprises 15 residues. The trim removed 5 bases at V and 7 bases at J, leaving 12 bases unmatched. The CDR3 reads CASRLRPGTENEQFF. CDR3 DNA sequence: TGTGCCAGCAGACTAAGACCCGGGACAGAGAATGAGCAGTTCTTC. Full variable domain (remainder filled in from reference TRBV5-5 and TRBJ2-1): DAGVTQSPTHLIKTRGQQVTLRCSPISGHKSVSWYQQVLGQGPQFIFQYYEKEERGRGNFPDRFSARQFPNYSSELNVNALLLGDSALYLCASRLRPGTENEQFFGPGTRLTVL.

The chain links TRBV6-5 to TRBJ1-1, with D hard to call. The length of the CDR3 is 13 residues. Per the germline V gene, CDR1 is MNHEY and CDR2 is SVGAGI. Trimming took 6 bases from V and 1 from J, leaving 9 bases between them. CDR3 loop: CASSPSGNTEAFF. The CDR3 DNA is TGTGCCAGCAGCCCCTCGGGGAACACTGAAGCTTTCTTT.

J is TRBJ2-1 and V is TRBV15, with 7 bases matching TRBD2. This CDR3 is 16 amino acids long. Germline V gene sequence: CDR1 LNHNV, CDR2 YYDKDF (reference sequence). Losses at the gene ends were 0 bases for V and 4 bases for J; bases not matched to a gene: 6. The CDR3 DNA sequence: TGTGCCACCAGCAGAGATCCCAGCGGGATTTACAATGAGCAGTTCTTC. The encoded protein is CATSRDPSGIYNEQFF.

V usage is TRBV7-8 and J usage is TRBJ2-1; D gene unclear. Trimming shortened V by 7 bases and J by 0 bases, and 10 bases separated the two germline ends. The CDR3 sequence is 14 residues long. CDR1 is SGHVS and CDR2 is FQNEAQ in the germline V gene. The CDR3 loop reads CASKGRISYNEQFF. Written as DNA, the CDR3 is TGTGCCAGCAAAGGCAGGATCTCCTACAATGAGCAGTTCTTC. Together with reference TRBV7-8 and TRBJ2-1, the CDR3 gives the full variable domain: GAGVSQSPRYKVAKRGQDVALRCDPISGHVSLFWYQQALGQGPEFLTYFQNEAQLDKSGLPSDRFFAERPEGSVSTLKIQRTQQEDSAVYLCASKGRISYNEQFFGPGTRLTVL.

The table lists this clone with a count of one. The chain has TRBV6-1 and TRBJ2-7; D remains ambiguous. From germline, CDR1 is MNHNS and CDR2 SASEGT. With 7 bases removed from V and 3 bases from J, the gap between germline ends came to 10 bases. The CDR3 length is 12 residues. The CDR3 sequence: CASKSSIYEQYF. The CDR3 DNA reads as TGTGCCAGCAAGAGTAGCATCTACGAGCAGTACTTC.

This clone appeared once. The chain has TRBV2 and TRBJ2-1; the D gene is possibly TRBD2 (7 bases). In germline, CDR1 is SNHLY, CDR2 FYNNEI. V was trimmed by 2 bases and J by 10 bases, leaving 15 bases between them. The CDR3 has 14 residues. Here the CDR3 DNA reads TGTGCCAGCAGTGAATGGGGGGCCGGGGGGGAGCAGTTCTTC. Protein: CASSEWGAGGEQFF.

The gene calls are TRBV18 and TRBJ1-3, with D possibly being TRBD1 (5 bases). Trimming took 3 bases from V and 0 from J, leaving 12 bases between them. The CDR3 runs 16 residues. Germline CDR1 and CDR2: KGHSH and LQKENI. The CDR3 loop reads CASSPMDTHSGNTIYF. The CDR3 coding sequence is TGTGCCAGCTCACCGATGGACACCCACTCTGGAAACACCATATATTTT.

This clone was seen a single time. The chain carries TRBV6-1 and TRBJ2-2, with 10 bases matching TRBD2. With V trimmed by 6 bases and J by 6 bases, 7 bases remained unmatched. The germline gives CDR1 MNHNS, CDR2 SASEGT. CDR3 length: 15 residues. The CDR3 loop reads CASRIAGGMSGELFF. CDR3 bases: TGTGCCAGCAGAATAGCGGGAGGAATGTCCGGGGAGCTGTTTTTT.

V is TRBV5-1 and J is TRBJ1-6; tentatively, D is TRBD1 (6 bases). The CDR3 sequence is 14 residues long. Trimming shortened V by 0 bases and J by 7 bases, and 8 bases separated the two germline ends. Per germline, CDR1 SGHRS and CDR2 YFSETQ. The CDR3 reads CASSLGRGNSPLHF. Written as DNA, the CDR3 is TGCGCCAGCAGCTTGGGAAGGGGGAATTCACCCCTCCACTTT.

CDR3 sequence: CASSGANRGSYEQYF. CDR3 DNA sequence: TGTGCCAGCAGTGGGGCCAACAGGGGTTCCTACGAGCAGTACTTC. The V gene is TRBV25-1, the J gene TRBJ2-5, with 7 bases lining up with TRBD1. The J call may be in error: the DNA end matches TRBJ2-7 better. Per germline, CDR1 MGHDK and CDR2 SYGVNS. CDR3 length: 15 residues.

The V and J genes are TRBV1 and TRBJ2-3; TRBD2, as called in the table, went unchecked against the DNA. TRBV1 is deemed a pseudogene. The CDR3 spans 18 residues. The CDR3 coding sequence is TGCACCAGCAGCCTGGGGGGACTAGCGGGAGACGAAGCGAGATCGCAGTATTTT. It encodes CTSSLGGLAGDEARSQYF.

The genes are TRBV28 and TRBJ2-7; 8 bases are shared with TRBD2. The CDR3 is made up of 13 amino acids. After removal of 8 bases from V and 6 bases from J, the junction contained 9 bases not matched to a gene. Germline V gene data show CDR1 as MDHEN and CDR2 as SYDVKM. CDR3 in amino acids: CASRGGTYGEQYF. The CDR3 DNA reads as TGTGCCAGCCGGGGGGGGACATATGGCGAGCAGTACTTC.

This rearrangement joins TRBV4-2 to TRBJ2-1; D might be TRBD2 (6 bases). The CDR3 is made up of 17 amino acids. The V end lost 0 bases, the J end lost 0 bases, and 12 bases lay between the germline ends. Germline V gives CDR1 LGHNA, CDR2 YNFKEQ. CDR3 sequence: CASSQDLVAVSYNEQFF. CDR3 DNA sequence: TGTGCCAGCAGCCAAGATCTGGTAGCGGTCTCCTACAATGAGCAGTTCTTC.